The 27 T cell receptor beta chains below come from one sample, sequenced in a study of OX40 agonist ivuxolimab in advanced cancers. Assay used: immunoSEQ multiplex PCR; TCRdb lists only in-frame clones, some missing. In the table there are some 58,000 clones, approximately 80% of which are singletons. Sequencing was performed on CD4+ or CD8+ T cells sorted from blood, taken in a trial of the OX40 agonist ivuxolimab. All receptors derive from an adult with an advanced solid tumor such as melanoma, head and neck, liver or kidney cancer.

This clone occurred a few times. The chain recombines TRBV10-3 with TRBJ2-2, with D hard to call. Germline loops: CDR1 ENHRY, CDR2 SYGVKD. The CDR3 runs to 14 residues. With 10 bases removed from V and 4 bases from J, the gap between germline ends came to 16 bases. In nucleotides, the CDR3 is TGTGCCACCCGAGGCGGTAGCCCCACCGGGGAGCTGTTTTTT. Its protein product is CATRGGSPTGELFF.

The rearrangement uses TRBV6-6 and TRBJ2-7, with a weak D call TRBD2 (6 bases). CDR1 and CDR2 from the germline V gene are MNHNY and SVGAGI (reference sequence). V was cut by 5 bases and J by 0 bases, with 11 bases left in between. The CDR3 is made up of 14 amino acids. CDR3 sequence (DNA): TGTGCCAGCAGTCCCTGGAGGGACTCCTACGAGCAGTACTTC. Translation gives CASSPWRDSYEQYF.

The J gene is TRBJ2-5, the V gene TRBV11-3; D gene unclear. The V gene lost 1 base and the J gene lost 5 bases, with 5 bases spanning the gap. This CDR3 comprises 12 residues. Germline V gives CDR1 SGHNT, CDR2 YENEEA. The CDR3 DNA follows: TGTGCCAGCAGCTTAGTGGGGGAGACCCAGTACTTC. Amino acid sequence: CASSLVGETQYF.

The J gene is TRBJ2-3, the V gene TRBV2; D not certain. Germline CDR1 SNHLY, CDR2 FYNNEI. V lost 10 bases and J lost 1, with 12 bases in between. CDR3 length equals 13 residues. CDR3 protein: CAILGVGTDTQYF. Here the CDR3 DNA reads TGTGCCATCCTTGGGGTAGGCACAGATACGCAGTATTTT.

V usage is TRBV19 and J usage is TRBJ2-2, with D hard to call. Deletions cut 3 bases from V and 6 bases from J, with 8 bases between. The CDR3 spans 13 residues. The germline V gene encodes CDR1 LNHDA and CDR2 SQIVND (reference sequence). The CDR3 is CASSITQSGELFF. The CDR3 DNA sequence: TGTGCCAGTAGTATCACCCAGTCCGGGGAGCTGTTTTTT.

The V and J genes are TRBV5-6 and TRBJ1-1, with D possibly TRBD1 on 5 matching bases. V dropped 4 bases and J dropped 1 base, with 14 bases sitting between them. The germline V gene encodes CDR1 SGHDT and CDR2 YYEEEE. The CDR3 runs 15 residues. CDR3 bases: TGTGCCAGCAGCGCACCGGGACTGACGAACACTGAAGCTTTCTTT. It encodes CASSAPGLTNTEAFF.

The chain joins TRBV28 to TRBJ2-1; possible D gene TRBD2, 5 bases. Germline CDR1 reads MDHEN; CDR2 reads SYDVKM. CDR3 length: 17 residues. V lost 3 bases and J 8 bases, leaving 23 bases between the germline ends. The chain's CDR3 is CASSLGAPGGPTHEQFF. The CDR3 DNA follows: TGTGCCAGCAGTTTGGGAGCCCCCGGTGGCCCAACGCATGAGCAGTTCTTC.

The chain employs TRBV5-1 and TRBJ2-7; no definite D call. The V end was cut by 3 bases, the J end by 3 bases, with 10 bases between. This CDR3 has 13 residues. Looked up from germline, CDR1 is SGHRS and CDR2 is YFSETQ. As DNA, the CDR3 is TGCGCCAGCAGCTCACTCCAGAACTACGAGCAGTACTTC. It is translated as CASSSLQNYEQYF.

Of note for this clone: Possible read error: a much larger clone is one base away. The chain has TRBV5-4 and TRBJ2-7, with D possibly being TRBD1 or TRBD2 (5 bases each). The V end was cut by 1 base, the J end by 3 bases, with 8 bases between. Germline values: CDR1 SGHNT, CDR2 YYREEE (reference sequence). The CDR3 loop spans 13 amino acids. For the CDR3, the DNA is TGTGCCAGCAGCTTGTGGGGGTTCTACGAGCAGTACTTC. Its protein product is CASSLWGFYEQYF.

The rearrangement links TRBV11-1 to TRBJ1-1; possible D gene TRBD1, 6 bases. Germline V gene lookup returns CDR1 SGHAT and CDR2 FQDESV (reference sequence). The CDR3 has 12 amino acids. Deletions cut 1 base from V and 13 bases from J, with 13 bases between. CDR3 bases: TGTGCCAGCAGCTTAGGGGGGGCCGATGATTTCTTT. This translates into CASSLGGADDFF.

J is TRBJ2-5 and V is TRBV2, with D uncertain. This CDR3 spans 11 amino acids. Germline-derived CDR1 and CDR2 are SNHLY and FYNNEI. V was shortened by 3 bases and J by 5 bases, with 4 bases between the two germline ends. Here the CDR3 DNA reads TGTGCCAGCAGTGAGTGGGAGACCCAGTACTTC. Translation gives CASSEWETQYF.

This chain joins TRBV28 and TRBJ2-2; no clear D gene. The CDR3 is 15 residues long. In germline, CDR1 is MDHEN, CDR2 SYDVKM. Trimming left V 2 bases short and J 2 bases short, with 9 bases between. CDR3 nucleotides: TGTGCCAGCAGTTTACCAGGAGTTAACACCGGGGAGCTGTTTTTT. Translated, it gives CASSLPGVNTGELFF.

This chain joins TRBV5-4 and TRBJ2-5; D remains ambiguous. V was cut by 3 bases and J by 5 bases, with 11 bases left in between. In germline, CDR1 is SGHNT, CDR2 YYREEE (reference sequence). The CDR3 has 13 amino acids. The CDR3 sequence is CASSSTVFETQYF. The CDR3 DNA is TGTGCCAGCAGCTCGACCGTCTTTGAGACCCAGTACTTC.

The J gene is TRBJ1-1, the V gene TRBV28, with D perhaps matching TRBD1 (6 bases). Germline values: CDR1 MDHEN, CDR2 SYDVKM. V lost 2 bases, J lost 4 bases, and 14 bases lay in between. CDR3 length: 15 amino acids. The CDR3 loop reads CASSLQGPGSTEAFF. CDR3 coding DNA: TGTGCCAGCAGTTTACAGGGGCCCGGGAGCACTGAAGCTTTCTTT.

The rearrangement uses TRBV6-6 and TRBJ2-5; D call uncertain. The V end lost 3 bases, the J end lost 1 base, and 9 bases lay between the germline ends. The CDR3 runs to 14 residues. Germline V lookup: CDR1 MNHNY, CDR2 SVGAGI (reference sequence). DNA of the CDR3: TGTGCCAGCAGTTATACTCAGATCCAAGAGACCCAGTACTTC. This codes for CASSYTQIQETQYF.

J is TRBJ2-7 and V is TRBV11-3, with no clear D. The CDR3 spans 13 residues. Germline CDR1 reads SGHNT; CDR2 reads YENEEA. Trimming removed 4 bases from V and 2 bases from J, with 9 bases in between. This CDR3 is CASSSPWPYEQYF. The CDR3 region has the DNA TGTGCCAGCAGCTCGCCCTGGCCCTACGAGCAGTACTTC.

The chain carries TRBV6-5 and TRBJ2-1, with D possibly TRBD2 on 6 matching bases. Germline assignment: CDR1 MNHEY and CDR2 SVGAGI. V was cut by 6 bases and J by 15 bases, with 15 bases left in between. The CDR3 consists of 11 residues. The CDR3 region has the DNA TGTGCCAGCAGAGATATGGGGGGATGGTTCTTC. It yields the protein CASRDMGGWFF.

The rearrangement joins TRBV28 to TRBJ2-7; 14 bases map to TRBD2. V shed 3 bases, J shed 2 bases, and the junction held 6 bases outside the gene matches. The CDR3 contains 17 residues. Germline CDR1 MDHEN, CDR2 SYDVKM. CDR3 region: CASSLGLAGAGAYEQYF. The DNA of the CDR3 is TGTGCCAGCAGTTTGGGACTAGCGGGAGCCGGGGCCTACGAGCAGTACTTC. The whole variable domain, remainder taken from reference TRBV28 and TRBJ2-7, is DVKVTQSSRYLVKRTGEKVFLECVQDMDHENMFWYRQDPGLGLRLIYFSYDVKMKEKGDIPEGYSVSREKKERFSLILESASTNQTSMYLCASSLGLAGAGAYEQYFGPGTRLTVT.

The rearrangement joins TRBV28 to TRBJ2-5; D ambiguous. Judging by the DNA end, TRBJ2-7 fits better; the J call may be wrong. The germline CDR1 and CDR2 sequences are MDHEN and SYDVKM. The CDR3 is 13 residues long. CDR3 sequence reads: CASSFPASYEQYF. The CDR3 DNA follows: TGTGCCAGCAGTTTTCCGGCTTCCTACGAGCAGTACTTC.

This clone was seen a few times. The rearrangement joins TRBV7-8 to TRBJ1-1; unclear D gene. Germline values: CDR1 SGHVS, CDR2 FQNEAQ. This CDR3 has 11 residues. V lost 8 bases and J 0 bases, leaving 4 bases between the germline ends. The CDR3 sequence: CASQMNTEAFF. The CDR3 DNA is TGTGCCAGCCAGATGAACACTGAAGCTTTCTTT.

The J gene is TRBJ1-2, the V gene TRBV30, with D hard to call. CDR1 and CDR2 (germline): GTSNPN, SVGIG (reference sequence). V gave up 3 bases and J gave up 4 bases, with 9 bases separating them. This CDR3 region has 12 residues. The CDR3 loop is CAWSRAAYGYTF. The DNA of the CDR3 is TGTGCCTGGAGCCGGGCCGCCTATGGCTACACCTTC.

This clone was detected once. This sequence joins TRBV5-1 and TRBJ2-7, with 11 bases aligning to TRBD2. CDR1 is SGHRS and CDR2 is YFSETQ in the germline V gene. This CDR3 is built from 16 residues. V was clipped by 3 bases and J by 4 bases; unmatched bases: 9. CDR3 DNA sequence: TGCGCCAGCAGCTGGACTACTAGCGGGAGTGGTTACGAGCAGTACTTC. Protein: CASSWTTSGSGYEQYF.

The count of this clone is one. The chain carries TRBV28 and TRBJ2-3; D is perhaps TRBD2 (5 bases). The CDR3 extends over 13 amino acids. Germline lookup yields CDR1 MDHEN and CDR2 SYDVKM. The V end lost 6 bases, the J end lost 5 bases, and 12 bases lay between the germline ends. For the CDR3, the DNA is TGTGCCAGCAGCCGACAACTAGGAGATACGCAGTATTTT. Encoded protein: CASSRQLGDTQYF.

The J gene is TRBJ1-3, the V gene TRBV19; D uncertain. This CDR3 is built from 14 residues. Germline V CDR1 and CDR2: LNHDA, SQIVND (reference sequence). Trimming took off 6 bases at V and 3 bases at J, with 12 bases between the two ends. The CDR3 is CASSKTESGNTIYF. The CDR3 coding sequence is TGTGCCAGTAGCAAAACGGAGAGTGGAAACACCATATATTTT.

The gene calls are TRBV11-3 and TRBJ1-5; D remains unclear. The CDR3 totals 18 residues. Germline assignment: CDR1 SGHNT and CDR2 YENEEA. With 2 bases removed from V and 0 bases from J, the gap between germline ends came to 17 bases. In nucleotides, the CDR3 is TGTGCCAGCAGCTTAATAACAGAATTTACTTATAGCAATCAGCCCCAGCATTTT. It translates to CASSLITEFTYSNQPQHF.

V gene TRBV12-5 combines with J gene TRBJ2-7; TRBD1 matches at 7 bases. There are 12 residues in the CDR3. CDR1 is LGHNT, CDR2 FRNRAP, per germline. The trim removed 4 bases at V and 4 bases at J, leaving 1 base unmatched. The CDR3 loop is CASGWGQYEQYF. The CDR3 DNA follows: TGTGCTAGTGGTTGGGGACAGTACGAGCAGTACTTC.

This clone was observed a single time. The CDR3 sequence: CASSWGAEEETQYF. The CDR3 DNA is TGTGCCAGCAGCTGGGGGGCAGAAGAAGAGACCCAGTACTTC. The chain uses TRBV9 and TRBJ2-5; either TRBD1 or TRBD2 may fit D (6 bases each). Germline V gives CDR1 SGDLS, CDR2 YYNGEE. This CDR3 is built from 14 residues. Trimming took off 4 bases at V and 3 bases at J, with 13 bases between the two ends.